What follows are 27 T cell receptor beta chains derived from one specimen sequenced in a study of blood T cell repertoires in COVID-19 (dated by TCRdb to 2019 to 2021). Library method: the immunoSEQ multiplex PCR assay. This immuneACCESS table, as held by TCRdb, lists in-frame sequences with V and J called but not all clones. Of the missing ones, under half trace to an unresolved V gene in checked studies; the others have no known cause. The sample records about 210,000 clones, 82% of which are singletons. The top ten clonotypes cover approximately 8% of the sample. The sample consisted of peripheral blood. The origin of the receptors is a woman aged 60-75 years with COVID-19, enrolled during active disease.

The V gene is TRBV19, the J gene TRBJ2-7; 8 bases agree with TRBD1. Germline values: CDR1 LNHDA, CDR2 SQIVND (reference sequence). This CDR3 contains 14 residues. V lost 7 bases, J lost 6 bases, and 11 bases stayed unmatched. The CDR3 loop reads CASTTDRGEREQYV. CDR3 coding DNA: TGTGCCAGTACCACCGACAGGGGAGAGCGCGAGCAGTACGTC.

J is TRBJ2-7 and V is TRBV30, with TRBD1 matching 12 bases. CDR1 is GTSNPN, CDR2 SVGIG, per germline (reference sequence). The CDR3 length is 15 residues. J lost 3 bases, V lost 1 base, and 4 bases had no gene match. The CDR3 DNA reads as TGTGCCTGGAGTGCGGGGACAGGGGGCGGCTACGAGCAGTACTTC. Its translation: CAWSAGTGGGYEQYF.

The gene calls are TRBV4-1 and TRBJ1-1; a possible D gene is TRBD1 (5 bases). From germline, CDR1 is MGHRA and CDR2 YSYEKL. This CDR3 has 15 amino acids. The V end lost 2 bases, the J end lost 4 bases, and 14 bases lay between the germline ends. CDR3 protein: CASSQPTRGVTEAFF. CDR3 nucleotide sequence: TGCGCCAGCAGCCAACCAACGCGGGGGGTCACTGAAGCTTTCTTT.

This chain connects TRBV5-4 to TRBJ1-4, with D possibly TRBD1 on 5 matching bases. Trimming removed 5 bases from V and 0 bases from J, with 20 bases in between. Germline assignment: CDR1 SGHNT and CDR2 YYREEE (reference sequence). The CDR3 extends over 18 amino acids. CDR3 DNA: TGTGCCAGCAGTAAGGCGGGGGAAATGGATGCAACTAATGAAAAACTGTTTTTT. Residues: CASSKAGEMDATNEKLFF.

The J gene is TRBJ2-1, the V gene TRBV11-2, with D possibly matching TRBD2 (6 bases). Germline CDR1 SGHAT, CDR2 FQNNGV. The CDR3 is made up of 15 amino acids. V dropped 1 base and J dropped 8 bases, with 15 bases sitting between them. The CDR3 loop reads CASSLGAGSRYEQFF. In DNA form, the CDR3 reads TGTGCCAGCAGCTTAGGGGCCGGGAGTAGGTATGAGCAGTTCTTC.

This clone was found a few times. The rearrangement joins TRBV6-5 to TRBJ2-7; D gene uncertain. Germline V gives CDR1 MNHEY, CDR2 SVGAGI. The CDR3 length is 10 residues. The CDR3 region has the DNA TGTTCCTCCGGCTCCTACGAGCAGTACGTC. Translating gives CSSGSYEQYV.

The chain carries TRBV5-1 and TRBJ2-1, with TRBD1 matching 7 bases. Per the germline V gene, CDR1 is SGHRS and CDR2 is YFSETQ. J lost 8 bases, V lost 0 bases, and 8 bases had no gene match. The CDR3 runs to 15 residues. The DNA for the CDR3 is TGCGCCAGCAGCTTGGCATCACGAGGGGGCGATGAGCAGTTCTTC. This sequence encodes CASSLASRGGDEQFF.

The chain joins TRBV5-1 to TRBJ2-1, with 7 bases aligning to TRBD2. Trimming removed 1 base from V and 4 bases from J; junction bases left unmatched: 11. Germline lookup yields CDR1 SGHRS and CDR2 YFSETQ. This CDR3 has 17 residues. The CDR3 coding sequence is TGCGCCAGCAGCTTGTTCGGGTCGACTAGCTCTTACAATGAGCAGTTCTTC. Its protein product is CASSLFGSTSSYNEQFF.

V usage is TRBV9 and J usage is TRBJ1-2; 11 bases align to TRBD1. Germline V gene data show CDR1 as SGDLS and CDR2 as YYNGEE. The CDR3 is made up of 15 amino acids. V gave up 4 bases and J gave up 4 bases; unmatched junction bases: 6. The CDR3 sequence: CASSPHGTGGYGYTF. CDR3 bases: TGTGCCAGCAGCCCCCACGGGACAGGGGGCTATGGCTACACCTTC.

The chain uses TRBV19 and TRBJ2-5; D is possibly TRBD1 (5 bases). The V gene's germline CDR1 is LNHDA and CDR2 SQIVND (reference sequence). CDR3 length equals 15 residues. Trimming took off 5 bases at V and 0 bases at J, with 13 bases between the two ends. The CDR3 is CASSPGSWYQETQYF. CDR3 DNA: TGTGCCAGTAGTCCAGGGTCCTGGTACCAAGAGACCCAGTACTTC. Full variable domain (missing parts from reference TRBV19 and TRBJ2-5): DGGITQSPKYLFRKEGQNVTLSCEQNLNHDAMYWYRQDPGQGLRLIYYSQIVNDFQKGDIAEGYSVSREKKESFPLTVTSAQKNPTAFYLCASSPGSWYQETQYFGPGTRLLVL.

The V call is TRBV6-1, the J call TRBJ1-4; D is unclear. The CDR3 extends over 15 amino acids. Germline assignment: CDR1 MNHNS and CDR2 SASEGT. Between the trimmed V and J ends, which lost 0 bases and 6 bases, there was a span of 11 bases. The CDR3 bases are TGTGCCAGCAGTGAAGCGAGAAGCTTGGATGAAAAACTGTTTTTT. It specifies CASSEARSLDEKLFF.

This clone showed up just once. The rearrangement uses TRBV7-8 and TRBJ2-7; 7 nucleotides align to TRBD2. V was clipped by 6 bases and J by 0 bases; unmatched bases: 11. Germline CDR1 is SGHVS and CDR2 is FQNEAQ. The CDR3 extends over 16 amino acids. The CDR3 sequence is CASSISLAVDSYEQYF. The CDR3 DNA follows: TGTGCCAGCAGTATAAGTCTAGCGGTAGACTCCTACGAGCAGTACTTC.

This sequence joins TRBV7-2 and TRBJ1-3, with D perhaps matching TRBD1 (5 bases). V lost 3 bases and J 2 bases, leaving 8 bases between the germline ends. CDR1 is SGHTA and CDR2 is FQGNSA in the germline V gene. The CDR3 spans 14 residues. The CDR3 DNA is TGTGCCAGCAGCTTGGCCAGGGCTGGAAACACCATATATTTT. Amino acid sequence: CASSLARAGNTIYF.

The CDR3 spells CASSQQLAQGHTEAFF. CDR3 nucleotides: TGTGCCAGCAGCCAACAGTTGGCACAGGGCCACACTGAAGCTTTCTTT. The chain has TRBV3-1 (or the pseudogene TRBV3-2) and TRBJ1-1; a possible D gene is TRBD1 (6 bases). V gave up 2 bases and J gave up 3 bases, with 16 bases separating them. This CDR3 spans 16 amino acids. Per germline, CDR1 LGHDT and CDR2 YNNKEL (reference sequence).

The chain has TRBV28 and TRBJ2-7; TRBD2 matches 7 bases. The CDR3 is made up of 16 amino acids. V gave up 1 base and J gave up 0 bases; unmatched junction bases: 6. CDR1 and CDR2 (germline): MDHEN, SYDVKM. CDR3 nucleotides: TGTGCCAGCAGTTTATTCCTTCGCGGGGGCTCCTACGAGCAGTACTTC. It encodes CASSLFLRGGSYEQYF.

The sample holds one count of this clone. V is TRBV29-1 and J is TRBJ2-6; D is unclear. Germline CDR1 is SQVTM and CDR2 is ANQGSEA. This CDR3 spans 14 amino acids. Trimming left V 6 bases short and J 2 bases short, with 11 bases between. The CDR3 nucleotides are TGCAGCGTCGCTAACAGAACTGGGGCCAACGTCCTGACTTTC. It yields the protein CSVANRTGANVLTF.

V and J are TRBV6-5 and TRBJ1-1, with D possibly TRBD1 on 5 matching bases. V was cut by 5 bases and J by 1 base, with 8 bases left in between. The CDR3 sequence is 13 residues long. Per germline, CDR1 MNHEY and CDR2 SVGAGI. DNA of the CDR3: TGTGCCAGCAGTACTCAGGGGAACACTGAAGCTTTCTTT. Translated, it gives CASSTQGNTEAFF.

This chain joins TRBV10-1 and TRBJ1-2; 7 bases agree with TRBD1. Losses at the gene ends were 5 bases for V and 4 bases for J; bases not matched to a gene: 4. The CDR3 consists of 13 residues. The V gene's germline CDR1 is WNHNN and CDR2 SYGVQD (reference sequence). The CDR3 nucleotides read TGCGCCAGCAGTCGACAGGGATCCTATGGCTACACCTTC. Its protein is CASSRQGSYGYTF.

The chain joins TRBV28 to TRBJ1-5; D is ambiguous. CDR1 and CDR2 (germline): MDHEN, SYDVKM. V lost 1 base and J lost 4, with 2 bases in between. The CDR3 is made up of 12 amino acids. The CDR3 spells CASSLLNQPQHF. The CDR3 DNA sequence: TGTGCCAGCAGTTTATTAAATCAGCCCCAGCATTTT. The variable domain in full, completed from reference TRBV28 and TRBJ1-5, reads DVKVTQSSRYLVKRTGEKVFLECVQDMDHENMFWYRQDPGLGLRLIYFSYDVKMKEKGDIPEGYSVSREKKERFSLILESASTNQTSMYLCASSLLNQPQHFGDGTRLSIL.

The CDR3 nucleotides read TGTGCCAGCTCACGACAATCCGGGACAGGGCCCTACGAGCAGTACTTC. It is translated as CASSRQSGTGPYEQYF. The chain has TRBV18 and TRBJ2-7, with 9 nucleotides matching TRBD1. This CDR3 is built from 16 residues. Germline V gives CDR1 KGHSH, CDR2 LQKENI. The V gene end was trimmed by 4 bases and the J gene end by 2 bases; junction bases not matched to a gene: 9.

J is TRBJ1-1 and V is TRBV28; the match to TRBD1 covers 8 bases. The CDR3 extends over 16 amino acids. V shed 7 bases, J shed 4 bases, and the junction held 14 bases outside the gene matches. Germline V gives CDR1 MDHEN, CDR2 SYDVKM. The CDR3 spells CASIPTVAGGFTEAFF. The DNA for the CDR3 is TGTGCCAGCATCCCCACGGTGGCAGGGGGCTTCACTGAAGCTTTCTTT.

CDR3 in DNA: TGCAGCGTCCGGACAGCCGCTTCAACTAATGAAAAACTGTTTTTT. Translation: CSVRTAASTNEKLFF. The J gene is TRBJ1-4, the V gene TRBV29-1; possibly TRBD1 for D (6 bases). The V and J ends lost 6 bases and 0 bases respectively, with 14 bases between them. The CDR3 spans 15 residues. From germline, CDR1 is SQVTM and CDR2 ANQGSEA. Using reference TRBV29-1 and TRBJ1-4 for the parts outside the CDR3, the full variable domain is SAVISQKPSRDICQRGTSLTIQCQVDSQVTMMFWYRQQPGQSLTLIATANQGSEATYESGFVIDKFPISRPNLTFSTLTVSNMSPEDSSIYLCSVRTAASTNEKLFFGSGTQLSVL.

J is TRBJ2-3 and V is TRBV24-1; D uncertain. Between the trimmed V and J ends, which lost 0 bases and 0 bases, there was a span of 12 bases. This CDR3 spans 17 amino acids. Germline V gene sequence: CDR1 KGHDR, CDR2 SFDVKD. The CDR3 spells CATSDLGGAESTDTQYF. The CDR3 DNA reads TGTGCCACCAGTGATTTGGGTGGCGCGGAGAGCACAGATACGCAGTATTTT.

The rearrangement uses TRBV18 and TRBJ2-1; 7 bases line up with TRBD1. The trim removed 2 bases at V and 0 bases at J, leaving 4 bases unmatched. The CDR3 has 16 amino acids. Germline values: CDR1 KGHSH, CDR2 LQKENI. The CDR3 DNA is TGTGCCAGCTCACCAGACGACAGGGTCTCCTACAATGAGCAGTTCTTC. This sequence encodes CASSPDDRVSYNEQFF.

This chain uses TRBV29-1 with TRBJ2-7, with 10 bases aligning to TRBD1. This CDR3 is 13 amino acids long. V was pared by 5 bases and J by 3 bases, with 4 bases of the junction left unmatched. Germline V lookup: CDR1 SQVTM, CDR2 ANQGSEA. Here the CDR3 reads CSVSGTGDYEQYF. CDR3 nucleotides: TGCAGCGTTTCCGGGACAGGGGACTACGAGCAGTACTTC.

The chain carries TRBV2 and TRBJ1-6; 9 bases are a match to TRBD1. Germline V gene data show CDR1 as SNHLY and CDR2 as FYNNEI. V was pared by 4 bases and J by 9 bases, with 10 bases of the junction left unmatched. This CDR3 comprises 16 residues. The CDR3 is CASSVGTGYIGSPLHF. In DNA form, the CDR3 reads TGTGCCAGCAGTGTTGGGACAGGGTATATCGGTTCACCCCTCCACTTT.

The gene calls are TRBV6-2 or TRBV6-3 and TRBJ1-1; TRBD1 might be the D (6 bases). With 6 bases removed from V and 8 bases from J, the gap between germline ends came to 16 bases. The CDR3 sequence is 13 residues long. Germline V gene sequence: CDR1 MNHEY, CDR2 SVGEGT. CDR3 loop: CASSINRVTEAFF. The DNA for the CDR3 is TGTGCCAGCAGCATTAACAGGGTAACCGAAGCTTTCTTT.